Sequencing of this TCR beta chain was carried out in a study of radiation and T cells in renal cell carcinoma. Worth noting for this clone: The antigen remains undetermined.

Profiled with immunoSEQ multiplex PCR; TCRdb holds only in-frame clones, not every one. This sample has approximately 150,000 clones, with less than 85% found just once. Study results and limitations: Top tumor clonotypes rose in blood 2 weeks post-radiation, then contracted.

Time point defined: baseline pretreatment blood. The treatment: 15 Gy SBRT to primary tumor, nephrectomy 4 weeks later. This CDR3 is 15 amino acids long. The V segment lost 5 bases and the J segment 5 bases; nucleotides outside the gene matches: 7. CDR1 is SGHTA and CDR2 is FQGTGA in the germline V gene. This TCR came from a woman in her forties or fifties with renal cell carcinoma. The sequences come from blood, collected from a patient whose treatment included radiotherapy and nephrectomy. The chain is built from TRBV7-3 and TRBJ2-7; the match to TRBD1 covers 12 bases. The CDR3 nucleotides read TGTGCCAGCAGCCCCGCCGGGACAGGGGGCCACGAGCAGTACTTC. This gives the protein CASSPAGTGGHEQYF.